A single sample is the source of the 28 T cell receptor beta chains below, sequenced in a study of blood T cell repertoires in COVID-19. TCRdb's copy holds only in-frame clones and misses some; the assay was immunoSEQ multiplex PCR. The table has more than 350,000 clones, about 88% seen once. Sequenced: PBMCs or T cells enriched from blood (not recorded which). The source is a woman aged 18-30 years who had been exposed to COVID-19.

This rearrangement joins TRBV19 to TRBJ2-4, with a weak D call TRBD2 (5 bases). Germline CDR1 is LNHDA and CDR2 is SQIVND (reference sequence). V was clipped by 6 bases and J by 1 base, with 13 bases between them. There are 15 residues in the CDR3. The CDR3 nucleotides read TGTGCCAGTAGCGGGATTCTGGGGGCCAAAAACATTCAGTACTTC. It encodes CASSGILGAKNIQYF.

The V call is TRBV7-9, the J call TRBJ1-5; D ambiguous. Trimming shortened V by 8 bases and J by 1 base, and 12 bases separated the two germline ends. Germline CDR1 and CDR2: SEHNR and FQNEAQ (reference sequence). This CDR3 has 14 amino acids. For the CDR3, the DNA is TGTGCCAGCCAGACGGGTAACAGCAATCAGCCCCAGCATTTT. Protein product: CASQTGNSNQPQHF.

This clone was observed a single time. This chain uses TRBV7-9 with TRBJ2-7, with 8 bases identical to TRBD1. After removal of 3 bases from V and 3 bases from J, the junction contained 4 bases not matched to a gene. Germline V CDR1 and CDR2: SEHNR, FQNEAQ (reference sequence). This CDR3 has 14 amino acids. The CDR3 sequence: CASSFGQGGYEQYF. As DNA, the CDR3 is TGTGCCAGCAGCTTCGGACAGGGTGGCTACGAGCAGTACTTC. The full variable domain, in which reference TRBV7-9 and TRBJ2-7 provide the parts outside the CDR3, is DTGVSQNPRHKITKRGQNVTFRCDPISEHNRLYWYRQTLGQGPEFLTYFQNEAQLEKSRLLSDRFSAERPKGSFSTLEIQRTEQGDSAMYLCASSFGQGGYEQYFGPGTRLTVT.

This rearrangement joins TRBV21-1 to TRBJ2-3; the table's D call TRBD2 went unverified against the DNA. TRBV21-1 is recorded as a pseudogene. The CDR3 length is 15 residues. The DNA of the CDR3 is TGTGCCAGCAGAAAACGGGGGTATGGCACAGATACGCAGTATTTT. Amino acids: CASRKRGYGTDTQYF.

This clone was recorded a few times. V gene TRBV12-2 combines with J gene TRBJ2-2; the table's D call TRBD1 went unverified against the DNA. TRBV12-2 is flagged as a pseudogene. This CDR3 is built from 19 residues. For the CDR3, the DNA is TGTGCAAGTCGCTCCTCTACCCCCTTACAGGGGCGCGGGACCGGGGAGCTGTTTTTT. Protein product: CASRSSTPLQGRGTGELFF.

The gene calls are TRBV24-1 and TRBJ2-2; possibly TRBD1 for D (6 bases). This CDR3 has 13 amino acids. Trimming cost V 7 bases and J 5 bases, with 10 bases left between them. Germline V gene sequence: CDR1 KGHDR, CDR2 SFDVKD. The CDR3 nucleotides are TGTGCCACCAGGGACAGAAGGACCGGGGAGCTGTTTTTT. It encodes CATRDRRTGELFF.

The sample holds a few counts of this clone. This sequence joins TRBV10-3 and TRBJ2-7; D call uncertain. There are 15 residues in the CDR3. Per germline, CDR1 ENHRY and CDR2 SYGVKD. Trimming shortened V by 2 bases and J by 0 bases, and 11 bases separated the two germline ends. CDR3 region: CAISETPLVSYEQYF. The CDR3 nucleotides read TGTGCCATCAGTGAGACGCCTTTAGTCTCCTACGAGCAGTACTTC.

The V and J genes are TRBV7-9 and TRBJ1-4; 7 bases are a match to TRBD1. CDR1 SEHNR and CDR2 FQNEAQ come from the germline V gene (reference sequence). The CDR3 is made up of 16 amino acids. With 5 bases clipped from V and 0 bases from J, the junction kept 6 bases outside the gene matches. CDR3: CASSPRQGTTNEKLFF. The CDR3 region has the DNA TGTGCCAGCAGCCCTCGACAGGGAACAACTAATGAAAAACTGTTTTTT.

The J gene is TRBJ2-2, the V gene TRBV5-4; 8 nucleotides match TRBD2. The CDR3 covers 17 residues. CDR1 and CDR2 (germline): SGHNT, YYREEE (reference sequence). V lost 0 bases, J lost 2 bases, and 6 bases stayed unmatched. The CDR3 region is CASSLDRGGPNTGELFF. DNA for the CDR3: TGTGCCAGCAGCTTGGATCGGGGGGGACCTAACACCGGGGAGCTGTTTTTT.

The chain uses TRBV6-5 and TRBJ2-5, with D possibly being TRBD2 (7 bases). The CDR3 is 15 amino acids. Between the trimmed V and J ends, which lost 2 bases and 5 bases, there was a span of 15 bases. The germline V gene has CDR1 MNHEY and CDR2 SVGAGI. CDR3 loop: CASSYGRGALETQYF. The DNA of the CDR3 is TGTGCCAGCAGTTACGGTCGGGGGGCTTTGGAGACCCAGTACTTC.

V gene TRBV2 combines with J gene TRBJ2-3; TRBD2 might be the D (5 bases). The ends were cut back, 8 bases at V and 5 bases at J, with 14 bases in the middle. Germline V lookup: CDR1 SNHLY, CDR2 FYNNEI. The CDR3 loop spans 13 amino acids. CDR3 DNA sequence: TGTGCCAGCCTAGTTCCGGCGGGAGATACGCAGTATTTT. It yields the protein CASLVPAGDTQYF.

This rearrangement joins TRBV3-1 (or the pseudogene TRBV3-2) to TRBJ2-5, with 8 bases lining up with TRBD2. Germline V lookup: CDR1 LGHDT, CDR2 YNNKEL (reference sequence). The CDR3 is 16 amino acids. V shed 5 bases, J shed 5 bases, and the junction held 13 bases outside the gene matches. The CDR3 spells CASSTLWDGGRETQYF. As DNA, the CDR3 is TGTGCCAGCAGCACCCTTTGGGATGGCGGGAGGGAGACCCAGTACTTC.

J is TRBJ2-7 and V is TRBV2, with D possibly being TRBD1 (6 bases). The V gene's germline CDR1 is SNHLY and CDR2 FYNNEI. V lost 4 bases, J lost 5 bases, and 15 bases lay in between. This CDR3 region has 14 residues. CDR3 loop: CASSADSARNEQYF. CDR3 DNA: TGTGCCAGCAGTGCGGACAGCGCAAGGAACGAGCAGTACTTC.

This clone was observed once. CDR3 residues: CASSQIGGQGNYGYTF. CDR3 nucleotide sequence: TGCGCCAGCAGCCAGATTGGGGGACAGGGAAACTATGGCTACACCTTC. J is TRBJ1-2 and V is TRBV4-1, with 9 positions matching TRBD1. The CDR3 sequence is 16 residues long. Losses at the gene ends were 3 bases for V and 2 bases for J; bases not matched to a gene: 7. Germline CDR1 reads MGHRA; CDR2 reads YSYEKL.

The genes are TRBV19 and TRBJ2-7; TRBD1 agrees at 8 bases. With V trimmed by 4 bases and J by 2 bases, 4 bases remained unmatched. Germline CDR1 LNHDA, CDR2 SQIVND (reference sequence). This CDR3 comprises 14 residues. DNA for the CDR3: TGTGCCAGTAGTAGGGACAGGACAGCCTACGAGCAGTACTTC. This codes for CASSRDRTAYEQYF.

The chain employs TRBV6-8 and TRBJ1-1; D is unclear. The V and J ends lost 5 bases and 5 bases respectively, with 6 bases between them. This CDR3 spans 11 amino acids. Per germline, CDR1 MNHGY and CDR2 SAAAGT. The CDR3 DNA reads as TGTGCCAGCAGTGCGGCTACTGAAGCTTTCTTT. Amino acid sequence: CASSAATEAFF.

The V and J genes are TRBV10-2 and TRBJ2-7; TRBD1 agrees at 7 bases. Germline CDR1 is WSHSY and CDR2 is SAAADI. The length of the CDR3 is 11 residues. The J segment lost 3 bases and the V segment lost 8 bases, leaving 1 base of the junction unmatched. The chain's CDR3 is CASSGGYEQYF. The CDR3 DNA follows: TGCGCCAGCTCAGGGGGCTACGAGCAGTACTTC.

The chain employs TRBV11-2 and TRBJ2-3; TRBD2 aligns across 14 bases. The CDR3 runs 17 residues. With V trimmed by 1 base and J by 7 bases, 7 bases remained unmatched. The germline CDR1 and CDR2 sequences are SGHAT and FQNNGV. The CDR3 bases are TGTGCCAGCAGCTTAGCCCCAGGACTAGCGGGAGGAAATACGCAGTATTTT. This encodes CASSLAPGLAGGNTQYF.

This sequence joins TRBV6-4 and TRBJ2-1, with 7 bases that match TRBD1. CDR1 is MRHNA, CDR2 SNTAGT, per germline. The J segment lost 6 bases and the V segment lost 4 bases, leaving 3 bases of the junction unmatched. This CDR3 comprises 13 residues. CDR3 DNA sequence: TGTGCCAGCAGTGTGACAGGGCTCAATGAGCAGTTCTTC. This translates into CASSVTGLNEQFF.

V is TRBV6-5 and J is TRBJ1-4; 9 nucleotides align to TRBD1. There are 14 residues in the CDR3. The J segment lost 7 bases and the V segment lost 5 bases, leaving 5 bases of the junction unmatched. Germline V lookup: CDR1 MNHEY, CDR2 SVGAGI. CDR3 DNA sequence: TGTGCCAGCAGTATCGACAGGGGGGTTGAAAAACTGTTTTTT. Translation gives CASSIDRGVEKLFF.

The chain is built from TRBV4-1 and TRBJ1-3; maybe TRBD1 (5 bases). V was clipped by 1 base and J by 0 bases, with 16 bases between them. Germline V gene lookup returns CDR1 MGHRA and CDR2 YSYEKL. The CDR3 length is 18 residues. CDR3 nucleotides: TGCGCCAGCAGCCAAGGTCGAGCAGGGATCATCTCTGGAAACACCATATATTTT. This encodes CASSQGRAGIISGNTIYF.

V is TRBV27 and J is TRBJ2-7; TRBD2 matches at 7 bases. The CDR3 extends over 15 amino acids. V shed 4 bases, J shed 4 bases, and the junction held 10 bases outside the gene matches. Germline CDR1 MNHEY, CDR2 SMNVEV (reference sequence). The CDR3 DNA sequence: TGTGCCAGCAGTTCTCCCGGGACTACTGCTTACGAGCAGTACTTC. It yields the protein CASSSPGTTAYEQYF.

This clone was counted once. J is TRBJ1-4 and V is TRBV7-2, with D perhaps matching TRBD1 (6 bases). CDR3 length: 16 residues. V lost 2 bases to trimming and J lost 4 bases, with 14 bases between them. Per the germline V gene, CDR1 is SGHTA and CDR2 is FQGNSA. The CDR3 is CASSLRGPGGNEKLFF. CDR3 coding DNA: TGTGCCAGCAGCTTACGGGGGCCGGGGGGTAATGAAAAACTGTTTTTT. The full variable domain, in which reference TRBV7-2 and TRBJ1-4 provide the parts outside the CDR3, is GAGVSQSPSNKVTEKGKDVELRCDPISGHTALYWYRQSLGQGLEFLIYFQGNSAPDKSGLPSDRFSAERTGGSVSTLTIQRTQQEDSAVYLCASSLRGPGGNEKLFFGSGTQLSVL.

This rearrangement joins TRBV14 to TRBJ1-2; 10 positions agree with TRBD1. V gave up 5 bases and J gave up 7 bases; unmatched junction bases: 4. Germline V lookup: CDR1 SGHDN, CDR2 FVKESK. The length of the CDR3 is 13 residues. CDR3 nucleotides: TGTGCCAGCAGCTCTGACAGGGGGCTTGGCTACACCTTC. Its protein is CASSSDRGLGYTF.

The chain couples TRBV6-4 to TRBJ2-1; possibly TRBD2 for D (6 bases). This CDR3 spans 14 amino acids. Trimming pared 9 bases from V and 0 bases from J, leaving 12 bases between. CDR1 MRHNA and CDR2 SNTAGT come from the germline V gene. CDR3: CASSKDYSYNEQFF. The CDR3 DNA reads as TGTGCCAGTAGTAAGGACTACTCCTACAATGAGCAGTTCTTC.

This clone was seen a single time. This chain's CDR3 is CASSLSLGLAGELFF. CDR3 DNA: TGTGCCAGCAGTTTATCATTGGGACTAGCCGGGGAGCTGTTTTTT. The genes are TRBV27 and TRBJ2-2; TRBD2 matches at 8 bases. The CDR3 extends over 15 amino acids. The ends lost 0 bases at V and 6 bases at J; junction bases unmatched: 3. Per germline, CDR1 MNHEY and CDR2 SMNVEV (reference sequence).

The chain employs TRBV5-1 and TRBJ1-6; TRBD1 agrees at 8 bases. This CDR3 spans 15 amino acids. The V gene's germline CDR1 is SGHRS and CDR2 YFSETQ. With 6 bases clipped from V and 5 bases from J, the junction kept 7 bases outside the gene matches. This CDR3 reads CASTPGTGDNSPLHF. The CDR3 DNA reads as TGCGCCAGCACTCCGGGGACAGGCGATAATTCACCCCTCCACTTT.

CDR3 protein: CASSSYLQREASTDTQYF. The DNA for the CDR3 is TGTGCCAGCAGTTCCTACCTCCAGCGGGAGGCTAGCACAGATACGCAGTATTTT. This sequence joins TRBV27 and TRBJ2-3, with 9 bases fitting TRBD2. The CDR3 contains 18 residues. V was clipped by 4 bases and J by 0 bases; unmatched bases: 11. Germline loops: CDR1 MNHEY, CDR2 SMNVEV (reference sequence).